Following are 28 T cell receptor beta chains from one sample sequenced in a study of T cells in Graves' hyperthyroidism and ophthalmopathy. TCR beta CDR3 sequences were amplified from RNA transcripts. A set of HTBI primers served as the primers for a first-round RT-PCR of the TCR CDR3. Using its own MiXCR run on the multiplex PCR reads, TCRdb lists one record per CDR3 protein. The table shows more than 350,000 distinct CDR3 sequences, with about 15% occurring only once. Source material: blood. The origin of the receptors is a woman aged 25 to 39 with Graves' hyperthyroidism.

This clonotype has only a few counts. A much larger clone differs by one base, so this may be a read error. The J gene is TRBJ2-7, the V gene TRBV3-1, with TRBD2 matching over 14 bases. With V trimmed by 11 bases and J by 5 bases, 11 bases remained unmatched. Per the germline V gene, CDR1 is LGHDT and CDR2 is YNNKEL (reference sequence). This CDR3 comprises 15 residues. Here the CDR3 reads CAGLPGTSGSHEQYF. CDR3 DNA sequence: TGTGCCGGCCTACCGGGGACTAGCGGGAGCCACGAGCAGTACTTC.

V and J are TRBV5-4 and TRBJ2-1; TRBD2 matches at 10 bases. This CDR3 spans 17 amino acids. Trimming cost V 3 bases and J 7 bases; bases outside gene matches: 13. From germline, CDR1 is SGHNT and CDR2 YYREEE (reference sequence). The CDR3 sequence: CASSSKREGLGLNEQFF. CDR3 sequence (DNA): TGTGCCAGCAGCTCGAAGCGGGAGGGCCTCGGATTAAATGAGCAGTTCTTC.

In this sample, this clonotype turned up a few times. The V call is TRBV28, the J call TRBJ2-1; a possible D gene is TRBD2 (5 bases). This CDR3 is 15 amino acids long. V gave up 1 base and J gave up 9 bases, with 16 bases separating them. Germline lookup yields CDR1 MDHEN and CDR2 SYDVKM. Here the CDR3 DNA reads TGTGCCAGCAGTTTATCTGGGCGGGCCTTAGGTGAGCAGTTCTTC. Translated: CASSLSGRALGEQFF. The variable domain in full, with the rest retrieved from reference TRBV28 and TRBJ2-1, is DVKVTQSSRYLVKRTGEKVFLECVQDMDHENMFWYRQDPGLGLRLIYFSYDVKMKEKGDIPEGYSVSREKKERFSLILESASTNQTSMYLCASSLSGRALGEQFFGPGTRLTVL.

This clonotype was counted at least ten times. The V gene is TRBV5-5, the J gene TRBJ1-2; D perhaps matches TRBD1 (6 bases). In germline, CDR1 is SGHKS, CDR2 YYEKEE (reference sequence). The V end lost 3 bases, the J end lost 4 bases, and 10 bases lay between the germline ends. The CDR3 loop spans 13 amino acids. CDR3 sequence (DNA): TGTGCCAGCAGCTGGGACATCCTCTATGGCTACACCTTC. Encoded protein: CASSWDILYGYTF.

A remark on this clonotype: Just one base apart from a much larger clone, this may be a read error. This chain joins TRBV20-1 and TRBJ2-7; 9 bases map to TRBD2. Germline lookup yields CDR1 DFQATT and CDR2 SNEGSKA (reference sequence). CDR3 size: 14 residues. DNA for the CDR3: TGCAGTGCTAAAAAGACTAGCGGTTCCTACGAGCAGTGCTTC. Translating gives CSAKKTSGSYEQCF.

This clonotype has just a few counts. CDR3 sequence reads: CASSSNRPRSDTQYF. The CDR3 region has the DNA TGTGCCAGCAGCTCCAATAGGCCTAGGTCAGATACGCAGTATTTT. The chain employs TRBV11-2 and TRBJ2-3; D not certain. The CDR3 contains 15 residues. Trimming took off 4 bases at V and 4 bases at J, with 15 bases between the two ends. The germline CDR1 and CDR2 sequences are SGHAT and FQNNGV.

The chain has TRBV7-3 and TRBJ1-1; D not certain. The CDR3 loop spans 13 amino acids. Germline V gene lookup returns CDR1 SGHTA and CDR2 FQGTGA. V was shortened by 4 bases and J by 8 bases, with 14 bases between the two germline ends. The CDR3 nucleotides are TGTGCCAGCAGCTCGGGAGGAGGTAGGGAAGCTTTCTTT. Protein product: CASSSGGGREAFF.

J is TRBJ1-5 and V is TRBV19, with no clear D. Germline V gives CDR1 LNHDA, CDR2 SQIVND (reference sequence). The CDR3 spans 13 residues. Trimming pared 3 bases from V and 3 bases from J, leaving 6 bases between. Written as DNA, the CDR3 is TGTGCCAGTAGTATTGGCCACAATCAGCCCCAGCATTTT. The encoded protein is CASSIGHNQPQHF.

This clonotype showed up many times. The chain couples TRBV27 to TRBJ2-7; 7 bases line up with TRBD1. CDR3 size: 15 residues. The trim removed 6 bases at V and 5 bases at J, leaving 13 bases unmatched. Germline CDR1 and CDR2: MNHEY and SMNVEV (reference sequence). Written as DNA, the CDR3 is TGTGCCAGCAGCCTAAGACAGGGTCGGTCCAACGAGCAGTACTTC. This codes for CASSLRQGRSNEQYF.

This clonotype was observed at least ten times. This chain joins TRBV7-9 and TRBJ2-7; TRBD2 aligns across 12 bases. The V gene's germline CDR1 is SEHNR and CDR2 FQNEAQ (reference sequence). V trimming: 5 bases; J trimming: 3 bases; junction bases outside the gene matches: 5. This CDR3 is 15 amino acids long. The CDR3 protein is CASSTTSGGDYEQYF. CDR3 DNA sequence: TGTGCCAGCAGCACGACTAGCGGGGGAGACTACGAGCAGTACTTC.

The chain has TRBV9 and TRBJ2-1; D perhaps matches TRBD2 (6 bases). The CDR3 is 15 amino acids. The germline V and J ends were trimmed by 4 bases and 3 bases, with 14 bases remaining between them. In germline, CDR1 is SGDLS, CDR2 YYNGEE. CDR3 in amino acids: CASSSLTRHYNEQFF. CDR3 in DNA: TGTGCCAGCAGCTCCCTGACTAGGCACTACAATGAGCAGTTCTTC.

In its sample, this clonotype was seen many times. The gene calls are TRBV2 and TRBJ1-2; no definite D call. Per germline, CDR1 SNHLY and CDR2 FYNNEI. This CDR3 spans 14 amino acids. V dropped 3 bases and J dropped 1 base, with 9 bases sitting between them. The CDR3 spells CASSDSANNYGYTF. As DNA, the CDR3 is TGTGCCAGCAGTGACAGTGCCAATAACTATGGCTACACCTTC.

The J gene is TRBJ1-1, the V gene TRBV5-1; 7 bases are shared with TRBD1. Germline V gene data show CDR1 as SGHRS and CDR2 as YFSETQ. V was clipped by 4 bases and J by 3 bases; unmatched bases: 12. The CDR3 loop spans 16 amino acids. CDR3 coding DNA: TGCGCCAGCAGCCTGCGGACAGGATCTTTTTACACTGAAGCTTTCTTT. Translated: CASSLRTGSFYTEAFF.

This clonotype was found a few times. The rearrangement uses TRBV12-3 or TRBV12-4 and TRBJ1-1, with no clear D. The CDR3 spans 15 residues. V lost 0 bases, J lost 0 bases, and 8 bases lay in between. For the CDR3, the DNA is TGTGCCAGCAGTTTAGCTGCCAGCCTGAACACTGAAGCTTTCTTT. The encoded protein is CASSLAASLNTEAFF.

There are a few counts of this clonotype. The V gene is TRBV7-6, the J gene TRBJ2-5; D perhaps matches TRBD1 (6 bases). This CDR3 has 15 residues. Trimming took 5 bases from V and 4 from J, leaving 17 bases between them. Germline V gene data show CDR1 as SGHVS and CDR2 as FNYEAQ. The CDR3 is CASSPQGIARETQYF. As DNA, the CDR3 is TGTGCCAGCAGCCCCCAGGGGATAGCCAGAGAGACCCAGTACTTC.

This clonotype was counted ten times or more. The DNA of the CDR3 is TGTGCCAGCAGTGTAGGGGGAGATGAGCAGTTCTTC. It translates to CASSVGGDEQFF. The rearrangement uses TRBV2 and TRBJ2-1, with D possibly TRBD1 on 6 matching bases. The CDR3 length is 12 residues. V was shortened by 4 bases and J by 8 bases, with 9 bases between the two germline ends. Germline V gene sequence: CDR1 SNHLY, CDR2 FYNNEI.

This clonotype was seen a handful of times. This rearrangement joins TRBV24-1 to TRBJ2-1, with D uncertain. The CDR3 runs to 14 residues. Trimming left V 11 bases short and J 7 bases short, with 20 bases between. CDR1 is KGHDR, CDR2 SFDVKD, per germline. Here the CDR3 reads CAISSARALNEQFF. In DNA, the CDR3 is TGTGCCATCTCCTCGGCACGGGCGTTGAATGAGCAGTTCTTC.

This chain links TRBV4-1 with TRBJ2-3, with 16 nucleotides matching TRBD2. This CDR3 has 18 amino acids. Germline loops: CDR1 MGHRA, CDR2 YSYEKL. V lost 2 bases to trimming and J lost 5 bases; unmatched junction nucleotides: 7. CDR3 in DNA: TGCGCCAGCAGCCAACCCGGGACTAGCGGGAGGGCCGTAGATACGCAGTATTTT. Residues: CASSQPGTSGRAVDTQYF.

This clonotype was seen many times. The chain carries TRBV20-1 and TRBJ2-2; the match to TRBD2 covers 13 bases. The CDR3 has 19 residues. With V trimmed by 0 bases and J by 1 base, 8 bases remained unmatched. The germline V gene has CDR1 DFQATT and CDR2 SNEGSKA (reference sequence). The CDR3 nucleotides are TGCAGTGCTAGAGATGACACCGGGACTAGCGGGATGAACACCGGGGAGCTGTTTTTT. Translated: CSARDDTGTSGMNTGELFF.

The chain recombines TRBV7-4 with TRBJ2-1; D gene ambiguous. Trimming took off 6 bases at V and 7 bases at J, with 13 bases between the two ends. Germline CDR1 is SGHVT and CDR2 is SQSDAQ. This CDR3 has 13 amino acids. The DNA of the CDR3 is TGTGCCAGCAGATCGGTGGGCCTGAATGAGCAGTTCTTC. This codes for CASRSVGLNEQFF.

This clonotype was counted ten times or more. J is TRBJ2-2 and V is TRBV20-1; the D is unclear. The CDR3 loop spans 14 amino acids. Germline CDR1 reads DFQATT; CDR2 reads SNEGSKA (reference sequence). V gave up 3 bases and J gave up 1 base, with 9 bases separating them. The CDR3 spells CSASRTENTGELFF. For the CDR3, the DNA is TGCAGTGCTAGCCGGACGGAGAACACCGGGGAGCTGTTTTTT.

The rearrangement uses TRBV4-1 and TRBJ1-1; D may be TRBD1 (5 bases). The CDR3 loop spans 15 amino acids. Germline V gene lookup returns CDR1 MGHRA and CDR2 YSYEKL. The germline V and J ends were trimmed by 1 base and 1 base, with 10 bases remaining between them. The CDR3 loop reads CASSQVGAGNTEAFF. CDR3 nucleotides: TGCGCCAGCAGCCAAGTCGGGGCCGGGAACACTGAAGCTTTCTTT.

This clonotype was observed at least ten times. The CDR3 region is CASSLGAHLYEQYF. The CDR3 DNA is TGTGCCAGCAGCCTAGGGGCTCATCTCTACGAGCAGTACTTC. The V call is TRBV7-9, the J call TRBJ2-7, with D perhaps TRBD1 (5 bases). Between the trimmed V and J ends, which lost 5 bases and 3 bases, there was a span of 14 bases. Germline values: CDR1 SEHNR, CDR2 FQNEAQ (reference sequence). The CDR3 totals 14 residues.

J is TRBJ2-7 and V is TRBV10-3, with D perhaps TRBD1 (5 bases). There are 13 residues in the CDR3. Trimming removed 6 bases at V and 2 bases at J, with 11 bases between. The germline V gene encodes CDR1 ENHRY and CDR2 SYGVKD. CDR3 region: CAIRDSEPYEQYF. As DNA, the CDR3 is TGTGCCATCAGAGACAGTGAACCCTACGAGCAGTACTTC.

This clonotype was found a few times. V is TRBV29-1 and J is TRBJ2-7; tentatively, D is TRBD1 or TRBD2 (5 bases each). Germline CDR1 and CDR2: SQVTM and ANQGSEA. CDR3 length: 15 amino acids. Trimming removed 4 bases at V and 2 bases at J, with 18 bases between. The CDR3 protein is CSVGAGTDPTYEQYF. CDR3 sequence (DNA): TGCAGCGTTGGCGCCGGGACGGACCCTACCTACGAGCAGTACTTC.

This clonotype was recorded at least ten times. V usage is TRBV2 and J usage is TRBJ2-1; TRBD1 matches 11 bases. This CDR3 contains 15 residues. CDR1 and CDR2 from the germline V gene are SNHLY and FYNNEI. The V and J ends lost 6 bases and 4 bases, in that order; junction bases with no gene match: 5. CDR3 DNA sequence: TGTGCCAGCAGAAACGGGACAGGGGGTTACAATGAGCAGTTCTTC. Its protein is CASRNGTGGYNEQFF.

At least ten counts were recorded for this clonotype. The chain is built from TRBV28 and TRBJ2-3; 8 bases are a match to TRBD2. The V and J ends lost 6 bases and 0 bases, in that order; junction bases with no gene match: 5. There are 15 residues in the CDR3. The germline CDR1 and CDR2 sequences are MDHEN and SYDVKM. The CDR3 here is CASSYSGVSTDTQYF. For the CDR3, the DNA is TGTGCCAGCAGCTATAGCGGGGTTAGCACAGATACGCAGTATTTT.

This clonotype was seen at least ten times. J is TRBJ1-4 and V is TRBV28; 9 bases align to TRBD1. CDR3 length equals 15 residues. The V gene's germline CDR1 is MDHEN and CDR2 SYDVKM. J lost 5 bases, V lost 6 bases, and 7 bases had no gene match. The DNA for the CDR3 is TGTGCCAGCAGCATACAGGGGGCCCTAAATGAAAAACTGTTTTTT. This gives the protein CASSIQGALNEKLFF.